This T cell receptor beta chain was recorded in a study of Graves' ophthalmopathy and Graves' hyperthyroidism. Points on this clonotype: The antigen is undetermined.

Study observations and caveats: Thyroid clonotypes that were expanded above 0.001 frequency mostly also appeared in blood. A 13-signature model separated ophthalmopathy from stable hyperthyroidism, reaching around 88% sensitivity and 81.08% specificity cross-validated.

The V gene lost 9 bases and the J gene lost 0 bases, with 12 bases spanning the gap. The CDR3 extends over 13 amino acids. The V gene's germline CDR1 is LNHDA and CDR2 SQIVND (reference sequence). Participants with hyperthyroidism, aged 18 to 65, were newly diagnosed with under 2 months' duration. Amplification of the TCR beta CDR3 regions used RNA transcripts (as template). First-round RT-PCR with HTBI primers preceded a second-round multiplex PCR. TCRdb re-derived calls from the multiplex PCR reads in MiXCR, one entry per CDR3 protein. The sample lists 450,000 to 600,000 distinct CDR3 sequences; under 45% were seen once.

V gene TRBV19 combines with J gene TRBJ2-7; D perhaps matches TRBD1 (6 bases). This receptor was taken from an adult man with Graves' hyperthyroidism. The material sequenced was peripheral blood or thyroid tissue (not recorded which). The CDR3 region is CASYRENSYEQYF. The CDR3 bases are TGTGCCAGCTACAGGGAAAACTCCTACGAGCAGTACTTC.